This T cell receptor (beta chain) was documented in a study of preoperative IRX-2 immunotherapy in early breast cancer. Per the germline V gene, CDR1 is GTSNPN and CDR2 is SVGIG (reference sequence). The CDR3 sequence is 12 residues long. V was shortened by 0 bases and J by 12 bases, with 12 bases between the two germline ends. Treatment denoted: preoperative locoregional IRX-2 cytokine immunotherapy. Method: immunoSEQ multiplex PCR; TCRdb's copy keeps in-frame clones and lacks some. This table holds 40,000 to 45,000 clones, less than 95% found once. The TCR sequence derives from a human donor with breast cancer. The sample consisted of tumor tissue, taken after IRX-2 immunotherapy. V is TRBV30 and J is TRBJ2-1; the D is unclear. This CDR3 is CAWSVEFDGQFF. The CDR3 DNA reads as TGTGCCTGGAGTGTCGAGTTCGACGGGCAGTTCTTC.